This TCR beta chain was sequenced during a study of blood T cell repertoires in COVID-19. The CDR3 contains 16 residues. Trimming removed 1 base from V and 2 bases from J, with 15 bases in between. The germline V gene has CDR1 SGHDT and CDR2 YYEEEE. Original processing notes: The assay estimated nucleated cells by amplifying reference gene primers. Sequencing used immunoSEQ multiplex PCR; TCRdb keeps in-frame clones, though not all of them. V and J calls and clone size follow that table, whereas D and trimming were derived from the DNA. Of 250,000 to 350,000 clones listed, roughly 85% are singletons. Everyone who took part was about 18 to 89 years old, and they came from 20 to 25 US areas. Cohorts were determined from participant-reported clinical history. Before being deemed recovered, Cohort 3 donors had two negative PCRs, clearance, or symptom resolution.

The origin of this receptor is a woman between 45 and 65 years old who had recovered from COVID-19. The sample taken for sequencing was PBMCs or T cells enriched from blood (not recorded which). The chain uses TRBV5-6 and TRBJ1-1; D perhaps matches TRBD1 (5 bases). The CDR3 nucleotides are TGTGCCAGCAGCTTGCCCTTCGACAGACGCAACACTGAAGCTTTCTTT. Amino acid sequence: CASSLPFDRRNTEAFF.